This TCR beta chain appears in the sequencing data of a study of CD8 T cells in ankylosing spondylitis. TCRdb reprocessed the 5' RACE reads with MiXCR, giving one entry per CDR3 protein. The repertoire holds about 240,000 distinct CDR3 sequences, approximately 8% seen once, with around 4.4% in the top ten. This clonotype has a count of ten or more. Looked up from germline, CDR1 is SQVTM and CDR2 is ANQGSEA. The trim removed 4 bases at V and 5 bases at J, leaving 5 bases unmatched. There are 13 residues in the CDR3. The receptor was derived from a female donor with ankylosing spondylitis or in good health (not recorded which). What was sequenced was blood, either unsorted or a sorted T cell fraction (not recorded which). The V call is TRBV29-1, the J call TRBJ2-7; TRBD1 matches at 10 bases. CDR3 sequence: CSVGGTGVNEQYF. CDR3 sequence (DNA): TGCAGCGTTGGGGGGACAGGGGTTAACGAGCAGTACTTC.